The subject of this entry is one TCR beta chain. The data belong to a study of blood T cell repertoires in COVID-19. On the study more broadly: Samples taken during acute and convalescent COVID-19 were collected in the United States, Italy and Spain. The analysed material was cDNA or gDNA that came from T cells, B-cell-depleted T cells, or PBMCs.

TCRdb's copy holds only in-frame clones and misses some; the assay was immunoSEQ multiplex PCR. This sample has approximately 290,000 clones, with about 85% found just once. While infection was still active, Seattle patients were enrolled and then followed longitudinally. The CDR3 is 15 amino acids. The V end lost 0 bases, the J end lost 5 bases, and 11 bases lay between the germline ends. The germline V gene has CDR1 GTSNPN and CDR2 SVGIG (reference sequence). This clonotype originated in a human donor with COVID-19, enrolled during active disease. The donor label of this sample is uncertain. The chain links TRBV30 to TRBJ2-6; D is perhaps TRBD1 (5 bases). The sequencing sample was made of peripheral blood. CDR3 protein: CAWSVGPGRANVLTF. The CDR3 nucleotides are TGTGCCTGGAGTGTGGGGCCGGGTAGGGCCAACGTCCTGACTTTC.